The 23 T cell receptor beta chains presented below share a single source sample, sequenced in a study of Graves' ophthalmopathy and Graves' hyperthyroidism. RNA transcripts served as template for amplifying TCR beta CDR3 sequences. HTBI primers were used in a first-round RT-PCR, which preceded a second-round multiplex PCR. TCRdb reprocessed the multiplex PCR reads with MiXCR, giving one entry per CDR3 protein. The sample contains some 410,000 distinct CDR3 sequences, under 25% of which appear only once. Sequencing was done on a sample of peripheral blood. These receptors were collected from a woman aged 18 to 35 with stable Graves' hyperthyroidism.

The rearrangement joins TRBV19 to TRBJ1-1; 8 nucleotides align to TRBD1. J was trimmed by 5 bases and V by 5 bases; bases with no gene match: 10. CDR3 length: 15 residues. Germline V lookup: CDR1 LNHDA, CDR2 SQIVND (reference sequence). The CDR3 region has the DNA TGTGCCAGTAGTTACGGACAGGGCCCTTATACTGAAGCTTTCTTT. It translates to CASSYGQGPYTEAFF.

The sample holds many counts of this clonotype. The chain couples TRBV12-3 or TRBV12-4 to TRBJ1-3, with D perhaps matching TRBD1 (5 bases). CDR3 length: 14 amino acids. Trimming removed 5 bases from V and 0 bases from J, with 8 bases in between. Written as DNA, the CDR3 is TGTGCCAGCAGTATGGGACTCTCTGGAAACACCATATATTTT. It yields the protein CASSMGLSGNTIYF.

This clonotype was recorded at least ten times. The CDR3 nucleotides read TGTGCCACCAGTGGTTGGGACAGGGCTGGCTACACCTTC. It translates to CATSGWDRAGYTF. This rearrangement joins TRBV24-1 to TRBJ1-2, with 9 positions matching TRBD1. The CDR3 is made up of 13 amino acids. Germline CDR1 is KGHDR and CDR2 is SFDVKD. The V and J ends lost 5 bases and 7 bases, in that order; junction bases with no gene match: 4.

J is TRBJ1-2 and V is TRBV12-5; a possible D gene is TRBD1 (6 bases). The CDR3 extends over 15 amino acids. CDR1 is LGHNT, CDR2 FRNRAP, per germline. V lost 0 bases to trimming and J lost 5 bases, with 13 bases between them. CDR3 residues: CASGLVLRTAYGYTF. The CDR3 nucleotides read TGTGCTAGTGGTTTGGTCCTAAGGACAGCGTATGGCTACACCTTC.

This clonotype was detected a few times. The J gene is TRBJ1-2, the V gene TRBV30; D gene ambiguous. V was shortened by 0 bases and J by 2 bases, with 7 bases between the two germline ends. The CDR3 consists of 13 residues. Germline V gene data show CDR1 as GTSNPN and CDR2 as SVGIG (reference sequence). CDR3 residues: CAWSVFSNYGYTF. DNA for the CDR3: TGTGCCTGGAGTGTATTTTCGAACTATGGCTACACCTTC.

This chain links TRBV6-1 with TRBJ1-2; unclear D gene. V lost 5 bases and J 4 bases, leaving 17 bases between the germline ends. Germline V lookup: CDR1 MNHNS, CDR2 SASEGT. The CDR3 is 15 amino acids. This CDR3 is CASSLTDTILYGYTF. The CDR3 DNA follows: TGTGCCAGCAGTCTCACAGATACGATCCTCTATGGCTACACCTTC.

This chain joins TRBV5-1 and TRBJ2-7; no clear D gene. The V and J ends lost 1 base and 6 bases respectively, with 11 bases between them. The CDR3 is 13 amino acids. Per germline, CDR1 SGHRS and CDR2 YFSETQ. Written as DNA, the CDR3 is TGCGCCAGCAGCTTGACCTTACAGAGCGAGCAGTACTTC. Its protein product is CASSLTLQSEQYF. The complete variable domain, with remaining parts taken from reference TRBV5-1 and TRBJ2-7, reads KAGVTQTPRYLIKTRGQQVTLSCSPISGHRSVSWYQQTPGQGLQFLFEYFSETQRNKGNFPGRFSGRQFSNSRSEMNVSTLELGDSALYLCASSLTLQSEQYFGPGTRLTVT.

This clonotype was seen repeatedly, ten times or more. This rearrangement joins TRBV5-1 to TRBJ2-7; tentatively, D is TRBD1 (5 bases). V lost 4 bases to trimming and J lost 0 bases, with 11 bases between them. CDR1 SGHRS and CDR2 YFSETQ come from the germline V gene. The CDR3 runs 14 residues. CDR3 amino acids: CASSPDKSSYEQYF. The CDR3 DNA sequence: TGCGCCAGCAGCCCGGACAAGAGCTCCTACGAGCAGTACTTC.

This clonotype was seen ten or more times. The rearrangement uses TRBV2 and TRBJ1-1, with TRBD1 as a possible D gene (5 bases). There are 16 residues in the CDR3. Trimming took 6 bases from V and 5 from J, leaving 22 bases between them. Per the germline V gene, CDR1 is SNHLY and CDR2 is FYNNEI. CDR3 sequence: CASRDPGQQAGTEAFF. The CDR3 region has the DNA TGTGCCAGCAGAGACCCGGGCCAACAGGCAGGTACTGAAGCTTTCTTT.

At least ten counts were recorded for this clonotype. DNA of the CDR3: TGTGCCAGCAGCCTCGGACAGGGAAACTACGAGCAGTACTTC. Translation gives CASSLGQGNYEQYF. The chain carries TRBV7-9 and TRBJ2-7; 8 bases fit TRBD1. CDR3 length equals 14 residues. Unmatched junction bases numbered 6, after V lost 5 bases and J lost 3 bases. The germline V gene has CDR1 SEHNR and CDR2 FQNEAQ (reference sequence).

The chain recombines TRBV6-1 with TRBJ2-7, with D unresolved. Germline V gene lookup returns CDR1 MNHNS and CDR2 SASEGT. V was pared by 3 bases and J by 0 bases, with 9 bases between. The CDR3 runs to 14 residues. For the CDR3, the DNA is TGTGCCAGCAGTGAGGTCGATATCTCCTACGAGCAGTACTTC. Protein product: CASSEVDISYEQYF.

This clonotype was recorded many times. This chain connects TRBV5-6 to TRBJ2-7, with 7 positions matching TRBD1. The germline gives CDR1 SGHDT, CDR2 YYEEEE. The CDR3 is 15 amino acids. V was pared by 4 bases and J by 1 base, with 8 bases of the junction left unmatched. In nucleotides, the CDR3 is TGTGCCAGCAGCGGGGGACAGCAACCTTCCTACGAGCAGTACTTC. Its protein product is CASSGGQQPSYEQYF.

This clonotype was found a few times. The chain joins TRBV20-1 to TRBJ2-7; TRBD2 matches at 12 bases. The CDR3 loop spans 13 amino acids. V lost 6 bases to trimming and J lost 9 bases; unmatched junction nucleotides: 9. Germline loops: CDR1 DFQATT, CDR2 SNEGSKA (reference sequence). CDR3 in amino acids: CSAQTASGRGQYF. DNA of the CDR3: TGCAGTGCACAAACGGCTAGCGGGAGGGGGCAGTACTTC.

This chain uses TRBV7-6 with TRBJ2-2, with 9 bases identical to TRBD2. The CDR3 is 15 amino acids. Germline V gene sequence: CDR1 SGHVS, CDR2 FNYEAQ. The junction had 10 bases not matched to a gene; V was cut back by 7 bases and J by 7 bases. Here the CDR3 reads CASTRGRARFGELFF. The CDR3 region has the DNA TGTGCCAGCACCCGCGGGAGGGCCAGATTCGGGGAGCTGTTTTTT.

This clonotype was found many times. This chain joins TRBV6-5 and TRBJ1-1; 7 nucleotides align to TRBD1. Germline values: CDR1 MNHEY, CDR2 SVGAGI. The V segment lost 4 bases and the J segment 8 bases; nucleotides outside the gene matches: 16. The CDR3 contains 16 residues. This chain's CDR3 is CASSSPHRGQREEAFF. DNA for the CDR3: TGTGCCAGCAGTTCGCCCCACCGGGGACAGCGGGAAGAAGCTTTCTTT.

This clonotype was observed a handful of times. The V call is TRBV3-1, the J call TRBJ2-2, with a possible D match to TRBD1 (7 bases). Germline values: CDR1 LGHDT, CDR2 YNNKEL (reference sequence). The V and J ends lost 4 bases and 3 bases respectively, with 12 bases between them. The CDR3 spans 15 residues. The CDR3 DNA sequence: TGTGCCAGCAGCCCAGGGGGGTTCCACACCGGGGAGCTGTTTTTT. Its protein is CASSPGGFHTGELFF.

This clonotype has ten or more counts. The chain links TRBV19 to TRBJ1-2, with D unresolved. The V and J ends lost 2 bases and 2 bases respectively, with 12 bases between them. Per germline, CDR1 LNHDA and CDR2 SQIVND (reference sequence). The CDR3 consists of 15 residues. CDR3 sequence: CASSISAGTNYGYTF. In DNA, the CDR3 is TGTGCCAGTAGTATATCGGCAGGAACGAACTATGGCTACACCTTC.

This clonotype was seen many times. The chain links TRBV2 to TRBJ2-7; D might be TRBD1 or TRBD2, each matching 5 bases. Trimming removed 6 bases at V and 5 bases at J, with 26 bases between. The CDR3 runs to 17 residues. Germline CDR1 reads SNHLY; CDR2 reads FYNNEI. CDR3 loop: CASRAVQAEGSPDEQYF. The CDR3 region has the DNA TGTGCCAGCAGGGCCGTACAGGCAGAGGGTTCTCCCGACGAGCAGTACTTC.

The chain couples TRBV11-2 to TRBJ2-7, with unresolved D. The CDR3 loop spans 15 amino acids. V gave up 0 bases and J gave up 1 base, with 10 bases separating them. Per the germline V gene, CDR1 is SGHAT and CDR2 is FQNNGV. CDR3 coding DNA: TGTGCCAGCAGCTTAGATCAGGAACGATCCTACGAGCAGTACTTC. This translates into CASSLDQERSYEQYF.

This clonotype occurred a few times. This rearrangement joins TRBV2 to TRBJ2-5, with 15 bases identical to TRBD2. The CDR3 length is 17 residues. Losses at the gene ends were 2 bases for V and 5 bases for J; bases not matched to a gene: 6. CDR1 SNHLY and CDR2 FYNNEI come from the germline V gene. The CDR3 sequence is CASSELQGLAGGETQYF. The CDR3 DNA follows: TGTGCCAGCAGTGAACTGCAAGGACTAGCGGGAGGGGAGACCCAGTACTTC.

Ten or more counts support this clonotype. This rearrangement joins TRBV7-2 to TRBJ1-6; D not resolved. Germline V gene lookup returns CDR1 SGHTA and CDR2 FQGNSA. Trimming cost V 5 bases and J 6 bases, with 14 bases left between them. This CDR3 has 15 amino acids. The CDR3 reads CASSVPGTSNSPLHF. CDR3 nucleotide sequence: TGTGCCAGCAGCGTACCGGGAACGAGTAATTCACCCCTCCACTTT.

The V gene is TRBV20-1, the J gene TRBJ2-5; D gene uncertain. Germline V gene lookup returns CDR1 DFQATT and CDR2 SNEGSKA (reference sequence). The CDR3 totals 10 residues. V gave up 6 bases and J gave up 3 bases, with 5 bases separating them. CDR3 amino acids: CSAEKETQYF. The CDR3 nucleotides are TGCAGTGCGGAGAAAGAGACCCAGTACTTC.

This clonotype was found many times. V is TRBV19 and J is TRBJ2-7, with TRBD2 matching 7 bases. CDR1 and CDR2 from the germline V gene are LNHDA and SQIVND (reference sequence). J was trimmed by 4 bases and V by 3 bases; bases with no gene match: 3. The length of the CDR3 is 13 residues. The DNA of the CDR3 is TGTGCCAGTAGTATCGGGACTAATTACGAGCAGTACTTC. The encoded protein is CASSIGTNYEQYF. The full variable domain, completed using reference TRBV19 and TRBJ2-7, is DGGITQSPKYLFRKEGQNVTLSCEQNLNHDAMYWYRQDPGQGLRLIYYSQIVNDFQKGDIAEGYSVSREKKESFPLTVTSAQKNPTAFYLCASSIGTNYEQYFGPGTRLTVT.